Following are 32 T cell receptor beta chains from one sample sequenced in a study of cytomegalovirus exposure and HLA in healthy donors. Using immunoSEQ multiplex PCR, the repertoire was profiled, and TCRdb retains in-frame clones only, with some absent. The table records about 170,000 clones, 80% to 90% of them present only once. The sample consisted of PBMCs. These receptors all stem from a woman aged 30 to 39 in good health and CMV-seronegative.

V gene TRBV6-1 combines with J gene TRBJ1-3, with 8 bases matching TRBD1. The CDR3 runs to 17 residues. Germline V gives CDR1 MNHNS, CDR2 SASEGT. V dropped 4 bases and J dropped 9; count of bases not matched to a gene: 17. Here the CDR3 DNA reads TGTGCCAGCAGTGGGGACCGACAGGGGACGCCCCGGGGCACCATATATTTT. Translation: CASSGDRQGTPRGTIYF.

The chain joins TRBV7-6 to TRBJ1-5; D might be TRBD1 (6 bases). V was cut by 1 base and J by 7 bases, with 14 bases left in between. CDR3 length: 15 amino acids. Per the germline V gene, CDR1 is SGHVS and CDR2 is FNYEAQ. The CDR3 sequence is CASSLEVGGGQPQHF. Written as DNA, the CDR3 is TGTGCCAGCAGCTTAGAGGTCGGGGGCGGACAGCCCCAGCATTTT.

The J gene is TRBJ1-1, the V gene TRBV20-1; D gene uncertain. This CDR3 is built from 11 residues. Trimming stripped 6 bases from V and 11 bases from J, with 16 bases between. Germline CDR1 reads DFQATT; CDR2 reads SNEGSKA (reference sequence). The CDR3 DNA follows: TGCAGTGCCGCTGGCGACCACGGGGCTTTCTTT. Its protein is CSAAGDHGAFF.

The CDR3 is CASSQASRGAVISSYNEQFF. The CDR3, as DNA: TGCGCCAGCAGCCAAGCCAGCCGCGGCGCGGTTATTAGCTCCTACAATGAGCAGTTCTTC. The V call is TRBV4-3, the J call TRBJ2-1; D is undetermined. CDR3 length: 20 amino acids. Trimming removed 1 base from V and 0 bases from J, with 22 bases in between. Germline V gene lookup returns CDR1 LGHNA and CDR2 YSLEER.

The chain uses TRBV4-3 and TRBJ2-7; D not resolved. This CDR3 comprises 13 residues. V was pared by 4 bases and J by 2 bases, with 9 bases between. The germline gives CDR1 LGHNA, CDR2 YSLEER. This CDR3 is CASSLGPTYEQYF. CDR3 DNA: TGCGCCAGCAGCCTGGGCCCAACCTACGAGCAGTACTTC.

The rearrangement links TRBV4-3 to TRBJ1-3, with D unresolved. The length of the CDR3 is 16 residues. Per germline, CDR1 LGHNA and CDR2 YSLEER. V was shortened by 4 bases and J by 0 bases, with 13 bases between the two germline ends. CDR3 sequence reads: CASSLETGSSGNTIYF. For the CDR3, the DNA is TGCGCCAGCAGCCTTGAGACCGGGAGCTCTGGAAACACCATATATTTT.

This clone was found a few times. The V call is TRBV11-2, the J call TRBJ2-7; weak D call: TRBD1 (6 bases). Trimming cost V 1 base and J 6 bases, with 13 bases left between them. CDR1 SGHAT and CDR2 FQNNGV come from the germline V gene. This CDR3 is built from 14 residues. The CDR3 loop is CASSLVGGYLEQYF. CDR3 coding DNA: TGTGCCAGCAGCTTAGTAGGGGGATATCTCGAGCAGTACTTC.

This clone showed up just once. The CDR3 DNA follows: TGTGCCAGCAGTCGGGGACAGGGGGGAGCAGATACGCAGTATTTT. Its protein product is CASSRGQGGADTQYF. V is TRBV2 and J is TRBJ2-3; TRBD1 matches 11 bases. This CDR3 spans 15 amino acids. Germline-derived CDR1 and CDR2 are SNHLY and FYNNEI. V was pared by 5 bases and J by 4 bases, with 5 bases of the junction left unmatched.

This chain links TRBV4-1 with TRBJ1-5; no firm D call. Germline CDR1 and CDR2: MGHRA and YSYEKL. Trimming removed 0 bases from V and 0 bases from J, with 12 bases in between. This CDR3 is 17 amino acids long. In DNA, the CDR3 is TGCGCCAGCAGCCAAGATCGGCGGGGTAGTAGCAATCAGCCCCAGCATTTT. It specifies CASSQDRRGSSNQPQHF.

V and J are TRBV6-5 and TRBJ1-1; D remains ambiguous. Per the germline V gene, CDR1 is MNHEY and CDR2 is SVGAGI. Trimming pared 5 bases from V and 0 bases from J, leaving 10 bases between. The CDR3 contains 14 residues. The CDR3 DNA follows: TGTGCCAGCAGTATCTCTACGTTGAACACTGAAGCTTTCTTT. As protein: CASSISTLNTEAFF.

The chain recombines TRBV25-1 with TRBJ2-7; 8 positions match TRBD2. CDR3 size: 16 residues. Germline-derived CDR1 and CDR2 are MGHDK and SYGVNS. Trimming took 1 base from V and 2 from J; bases not matched to a gene: 7. The CDR3 protein is CASSEFVAGLTYEQYF. The CDR3 nucleotides are TGTGCCAGCAGTGAATTCGTAGCGGGGCTAACCTACGAGCAGTACTTC.

The chain is built from TRBV5-6 and TRBJ1-3; D may be TRBD1 (5 bases). The V end lost 0 bases, the J end lost 0 bases, and 13 bases lay between the germline ends. Germline loops: CDR1 SGHDT, CDR2 YYEEEE. The length of the CDR3 is 17 residues. DNA of the CDR3: TGTGCCAGCAGCTTGGAGGTATCAGGGTTCTCTGGAAACACCATATATTTT. This translates into CASSLEVSGFSGNTIYF.

This chain uses TRBV28 with TRBJ1-2, with a tentative D call TRBD1 (6 bases). Germline V lookup: CDR1 MDHEN, CDR2 SYDVKM. The CDR3 spans 13 residues. With 5 bases removed from V and 4 bases from J, the gap between germline ends came to 11 bases. CDR3 bases: TGTGCCAGCAGTCCAGGGGAAGTCTATGGCTACACCTTC. Its protein is CASSPGEVYGYTF.

This CDR3 is CASSPGGTDTQYF. The CDR3 DNA reads TGTGCCAGCAGCCCGGGGGGCACAGATACGCAGTATTTT. The chain is built from TRBV9 and TRBJ2-3; possibly TRBD2 for D (6 bases). Germline V gene sequence: CDR1 SGDLS, CDR2 YYNGEE. The CDR3 has 13 residues. Between the trimmed V and J ends, which lost 4 bases and 1 base, there was a span of 7 bases.

This chain connects TRBV29-1 to TRBJ2-1; D possibly corresponds to TRBD1 (6 bases). The germline V gene encodes CDR1 SQVTM and CDR2 ANQGSEA. CDR3 length: 15 amino acids. With 2 bases removed from V and 4 bases from J, the gap between germline ends came to 15 bases. CDR3 in DNA: TGCAGCGTTGAACGGGACGACAGGATTTACAATGAGCAGTTCTTC. It yields the protein CSVERDDRIYNEQFF.

This chain joins TRBV7-2 and TRBJ2-7; 11 bases map to TRBD1. The trim removed 6 bases at V and 2 bases at J, leaving 3 bases unmatched. CDR3 size: 14 residues. Germline CDR1 is SGHTA and CDR2 is FQGNSA. The CDR3 protein is CASRDRGRPYEQYF. In DNA, the CDR3 is TGTGCCAGCAGGGACAGGGGGCGCCCCTACGAGCAGTACTTC.

The chain combines TRBV28 with TRBJ2-3, with 9 nucleotides matching TRBD2. The length of the CDR3 is 16 residues. With 5 bases clipped from V and 2 bases from J, the junction kept 8 bases outside the gene matches. Germline-derived CDR1 and CDR2 are MDHEN and SYDVKM. CDR3 amino acids: CASSQQTSGSTDTQYF. Written as DNA, the CDR3 is TGTGCCAGCAGTCAACAGACTAGCGGCTCCACAGATACGCAGTATTTT. The full variable domain, in which reference TRBV28 and TRBJ2-3 provide the parts outside the CDR3, is DVKVTQSSRYLVKRTGEKVFLECVQDMDHENMFWYRQDPGLGLRLIYFSYDVKMKEKGDIPEGYSVSREKKERFSLILESASTNQTSMYLCASSQQTSGSTDTQYFGPGTRLTVL.

The chain links TRBV5-1 to TRBJ2-2; 7 nucleotides align to TRBD2. Germline lookup yields CDR1 SGHRS and CDR2 YFSETQ. The CDR3 contains 15 residues. The V and J ends lost 1 base and 7 bases, in that order; junction bases with no gene match: 7. The CDR3 DNA reads TGCGCCAGCAGCTTGAAGGCAGGGAGGGTCGGGGAGCTGTTTTTT. It codes for CASSLKAGRVGELFF.

This clone was seen only once. CDR3 protein: CSVEDWRGDGYTF. Written as DNA, the CDR3 is TGCAGCGTTGAAGATTGGAGGGGTGACGGCTACACCTTC. V gene TRBV29-1 combines with J gene TRBJ1-2; possible D gene TRBD1, 5 bases. The V gene's germline CDR1 is SQVTM and CDR2 ANQGSEA. The V gene lost 0 bases and the J gene lost 8 bases, with 13 bases spanning the gap. This CDR3 comprises 13 residues. The entire variable domain, with the rest obtained from reference TRBV29-1 and TRBJ1-2, is as follows: SAVISQKPSRDICQRGTSLTIQCQVDSQVTMMFWYRQQPGQSLTLIATANQGSEATYESGFVIDKFPISRPNLTFSTLTVSNMSPEDSSIYLCSVEDWRGDGYTFGSGTRLTVV.

The genes are TRBV11-2 and TRBJ2-7; 7 bases map to TRBD2. Germline V gives CDR1 SGHAT, CDR2 FQNNGV. The V gene end was trimmed by 0 bases and the J gene end by 3 bases; junction bases not matched to a gene: 5. The CDR3 is 15 amino acids. DNA for the CDR3: TGTGCCAGCAGCTTAGATTTGGCGGGGGTCTACGAGCAGTACTTC. It translates to CASSLDLAGVYEQYF.

The chain couples TRBV7-9 to TRBJ2-7; D is ambiguous. Germline loops: CDR1 SEHNR, CDR2 FQNEAQ (reference sequence). V was pared by 5 bases and J by 4 bases, with 9 bases between. The CDR3 runs to 12 residues. Written as DNA, the CDR3 is TGTGCCAGCAGCCCGGTGGAATACGAGCAGTACTTC. It encodes CASSPVEYEQYF.

The chain employs TRBV6-6 and TRBJ2-2; tentatively, D is TRBD2 (7 bases). Germline CDR1 reads MNHNY; CDR2 reads SVGAGI (reference sequence). The CDR3 has 16 residues. Trimming removed 6 bases at V and 2 bases at J, with 16 bases between. The CDR3 DNA sequence: TGTGCCAGCAGCCCAGGAGGGGGGGTCAACACCGGGGAGCTGTTTTTT. Encoded protein: CASSPGGGVNTGELFF.

This rearrangement joins TRBV7-6 to TRBJ2-1, with 12 bases fitting TRBD2. The CDR3 consists of 17 residues. Trimming at V came to 1 base and at J to 9 bases, leaving 10 bases not matched to a gene. Germline V CDR1 and CDR2: SGHVS, FNYEAQ. The CDR3 DNA is TGTGCCAGCAGCTTAGACGTGACTAGCGGGAGACGGGGTGAGCAGTTCTTC. As protein: CASSLDVTSGRRGEQFF.

The chain carries TRBV27 and TRBJ1-2; tentatively, D is TRBD1 (6 bases). This CDR3 has 15 amino acids. V dropped 1 base and J dropped 3 bases, with 12 bases sitting between them. Germline CDR1 MNHEY, CDR2 SMNVEV (reference sequence). As DNA, the CDR3 is TGTGCCAGCAGTTTATTACCCCCAGGGGACTATGGCTACACCTTC. Translating gives CASSLLPPGDYGYTF.

This clone is a singleton in its sample. V is TRBV2 and J is TRBJ2-1, with 8 bases lining up with TRBD2. The germline CDR1 and CDR2 sequences are SNHLY and FYNNEI. The CDR3 is 16 residues long. The trim removed 6 bases at V and 6 bases at J, leaving 13 bases unmatched. For the CDR3, the DNA is TGTGCCAGCAGCGAACATCTAGCGGGTGCGTCCAATGAGCAGTTCTTC. Its translation is CASSEHLAGASNEQFF. The full variable domain, rest sourced from reference TRBV2 and TRBJ2-1, is EPEVTQTPSHQVTQMGQEVILRCVPISNHLYFYWYRQILGQKVEFLVSFYNNEISEKSEIFDDQFSVERPDGSNFTLKIRSTKLEDSAMYFCASSEHLAGASNEQFFGPGTRLTVL.

J is TRBJ2-7 and V is TRBV5-4, with TRBD1 matching over 8 bases. The CDR3 extends over 16 amino acids. Germline loops: CDR1 SGHNT, CDR2 YYREEE (reference sequence). J was trimmed by 1 base and V by 3 bases; bases with no gene match: 9. CDR3 DNA sequence: TGTGCCAGCAGCTCGGGACCGAACAGGGGGTCCTACGAGCAGTACTTC. This gives the protein CASSSGPNRGSYEQYF. The full variable domain, in which reference TRBV5-4 and TRBJ2-7 provide the parts outside the CDR3, is ETGVTQSPTHLIKTRGQQVTLRCSSQSGHNTVSWYQQALGQGPQFIFQYYREEENGRGNFPPRFSGLQFPNYSSELNVNALELDDSALYLCASSSGPNRGSYEQYFGPGTRLTVT.

The rearrangement joins TRBV25-1 to TRBJ1-2, with 9 nucleotides matching TRBD1. The V gene's germline CDR1 is MGHDK and CDR2 SYGVNS. Trimming took 4 bases from V and 4 from J; bases not matched to a gene: 4. This CDR3 contains 14 residues. CDR3 sequence: CASSGQGEGYGYTF. The CDR3 DNA follows: TGTGCCAGCAGTGGACAGGGGGAGGGCTATGGCTACACCTTC.

The rearrangement uses TRBV7-2 and TRBJ2-1; D call uncertain. The CDR3 runs to 11 residues. CDR1 and CDR2 (germline): SGHTA, FQGNSA. Trimming took 6 bases from V and 10 from J, leaving 10 bases between them. Written as DNA, the CDR3 is TGTGCCAGCAGACTGGATCTAGAGCAGTTCTTC. Translating it yields CASRLDLEQFF.

The chain joins TRBV2 to TRBJ1-2, with D tentatively TRBD1 (5 bases). The CDR3 totals 12 residues. CDR1 is SNHLY and CDR2 is FYNNEI in the germline V gene. V was cut by 2 bases and J by 7 bases, with 8 bases left in between. CDR3 loop: CASSESGGGYTF. DNA for the CDR3: TGTGCCAGCAGTGAAAGCGGGGGTGGCTACACCTTC.

The chain joins TRBV6-1 to TRBJ2-7, with D perhaps matching TRBD2 (6 bases). The germline gives CDR1 MNHNS, CDR2 SASEGT. V was cut by 3 bases and J by 0 bases, with 12 bases left in between. The CDR3 has 15 residues. The DNA of the CDR3 is TGTGCCAGCAGTGACGGACTAAAGAGCTCCTACGAGCAGTACTTC. Translated: CASSDGLKSSYEQYF.

The chain has TRBV18 and TRBJ1-1; no reliable D call. CDR1 and CDR2 from the germline V gene are KGHSH and LQKENI. The V end lost 2 bases, the J end lost 1 base, and 11 bases lay between the germline ends. The CDR3 is 15 amino acids. The CDR3 sequence is CASSPNQSPNTEAFF. As DNA, the CDR3 is TGTGCCAGCTCACCAAATCAGAGTCCGAACACTGAAGCTTTCTTT.

Here the CDR3 DNA reads TGTGCCAGCATTCCCACTAGCGGGGGGTTCAATGAGCAGTTCTTC. This gives the protein CASIPTSGGFNEQFF. The chain is built from TRBV6-6 and TRBJ2-1; 12 bases map to TRBD2. The CDR3 is 15 residues long. CDR1 and CDR2 from the germline V gene are MNHNY and SVGAGI (reference sequence). V lost 7 bases to trimming and J lost 6 bases; unmatched junction nucleotides: 7.